The source of this T cell receptor (beta chain) is a study of Ad26.COV2.S vaccination and SARS-CoV-2 variants. Clones were read by immunoSEQ multiplex PCR, and TCRdb kept only the in-frame ones, dropping some. The sample has around 250,000 clones, around 88% seen once. Treatment denoted: roughly 20 received Ad26.COV2.S at low or high dose, single or two shots; five or six received placebo; per-sample allocation not given. The samples date from day 63 after the first vaccine or placebo injection. The source is a person aged 18 to 65 who received the Ad26.COV2.S COVID-19 vaccine or a placebo. This material consisted of peripheral blood, taken in a trial of Ad26.COV2.S vaccine versus placebo.

In DNA, the CDR3 is TGTGCCACCAGTGATCCCGGGACAGGGGGCCGCACAGATACGCAGTATTTT. Its translation: CATSDPGTGGRTDTQYF. The J gene is TRBJ2-3, the V gene TRBV24-1; 12 nucleotides align to TRBD1. Losses at the gene ends were 3 bases for V and 1 base for J; bases not matched to a gene: 4. This CDR3 is built from 17 residues. Germline V gene data show CDR1 as KGHDR and CDR2 as SFDVKD.